The rows below give T cell receptor beta chains drawn from one sample of a study of shared clonotypes between healthy human individuals. Measured with immunoSEQ multiplex PCR; TCRdb has only the in-frame clones, and not every one. The repertoire holds some 450,000 clones, with roughly three quarters as singletons. Sequenced sample: PBMCs. The receptors come from a middle-aged woman in good health. Some clones in this sample may be carry-over from other donors' samples. Both conserved end residues are part of each CDR3. The order of the fields is CDR3 DNA, CDR3 protein, J gene, clone size, V gene, D gene. D genes are given only for firm matches. Only part of the rows carry a size: once, few, many, or a class if the clone is expanded.

cdr3_nt: TGTGCCAGCAGTTCTTGGACAGGGGAAAGCTACGAGCAGTACTTC
cdr3_aa: CASSSWTGESYEQYF
j_call: TRBJ2-7
clone_size: -
v_call: TRBV28
d_call: TRBD1

cdr3_nt: TGTGCCAGCAGTCAGAGGGGGGGAGATATCGGCTACACCTTC
cdr3_aa: CASSQRGGDIGYTF
j_call: TRBJ1-2
clone_size: once
v_call: TRBV28
d_call: -

cdr3_nt: TGCGCCAGCAGTCGGCTAGCAGAGTTGTGGGAGCAGTACTTC
cdr3_aa: CASSRLAELWEQYF
j_call: TRBJ2-7
clone_size: -
v_call: TRBV10-2
d_call: -

cdr3_nt: TGTGCCAGCAGCTTAATAGGAGGGAATGCGGAGTATTCGAATTCACCCCTCCACTTT
cdr3_aa: CASSLIGGNAEYSNSPLHF
j_call: TRBJ1-6
clone_size: few
v_call: TRBV7-9
d_call: -

cdr3_nt: TGTGCCACGGCCCTAGCGGGACCAACCGACAATGAGCAGTTCTTC
cdr3_aa: CATALAGPTDNEQFF
j_call: TRBJ2-1
clone_size: -
v_call: TRBV27
d_call: TRBD2

cdr3_nt: TGTGCCAGCTCACGAGGGACAGGGAGACAAGGGGACTATGGCTACACCTTC
cdr3_aa: CASSRGTGRQGDYGYTF
j_call: TRBJ1-2
clone_size: -
v_call: TRBV18
d_call: TRBD1

cdr3_nt: TGTGCCACCTCAGGGTTCGGGTACACCGGGGAGCTGTTTTTT
cdr3_aa: CATSGFGYTGELFF
j_call: TRBJ2-2
clone_size: -
v_call: TRBV10-3
d_call: -

cdr3_nt: TGTGCCAGCAGCGCTTCGACTAGCGGGACCGGGGAGCTGTTTTTT
cdr3_aa: CASSASTSGTGELFF
j_call: TRBJ2-2
clone_size: -
v_call: TRBV5-4
d_call: TRBD2

cdr3_nt: TGTGCCTGGAGTCCATTCGGGAAGAGGGAGCAGTACTTC
cdr3_aa: CAWSPFGKREQYF
j_call: TRBJ2-7
clone_size: -
v_call: TRBV30
d_call: -

cdr3_nt: TGTGCCAGCAGCCAAGATTCGGCAGACTCTGGAAACACCATATATTTT
cdr3_aa: CASSQDSADSGNTIYF
j_call: TRBJ1-3
clone_size: -
v_call: TRBV4-2
d_call: -

cdr3_nt: TGTGCCAGCAGTTTTGGGGGGAGGTCCTACAATGAGCAGTTCTTC
cdr3_aa: CASSFGGRSYNEQFF
j_call: TRBJ2-1
clone_size: -
v_call: TRBV28
d_call: -

cdr3_nt: TGTGCCAGCAGCCTACTAGCGGGACCACAAGAGACCCAGTACTTC
cdr3_aa: CASSLLAGPQETQYF
j_call: TRBJ2-5
clone_size: -
v_call: TRBV7-9
d_call: TRBD2

cdr3_nt: TGTGCCAGCAGTGGTTCGGACGACCACTACAATGAGCAGTTCTTC
cdr3_aa: CASSGSDDHYNEQFF
j_call: TRBJ2-1
clone_size: many
v_call: TRBV25-1
d_call: -

cdr3_nt: TGTGCCAGCAGCTTATCCGCAGGATATAGCAATCAGCCCCAGCATTTT
cdr3_aa: CASSLSAGYSNQPQHF
j_call: TRBJ1-5
clone_size: -
v_call: TRBV7-2
d_call: -

cdr3_nt: TGTGCCAGCTCACCTCACAGGGGAGTGGAGACCCAGTACTTC
cdr3_aa: CASSPHRGVETQYF
j_call: TRBJ2-5
clone_size: -
v_call: TRBV18
d_call: TRBD1

cdr3_nt: TGTGCCAGCAGTTCCACCGGGACTAGTACGTACGAGCAGTACTTC
cdr3_aa: CASSSTGTSTYEQYF
j_call: TRBJ2-7
clone_size: -
v_call: TRBV7-2
d_call: TRBD2

cdr3_nt: TGTGCCAGCAGCCAATGGCGGACAGACGAGCAGTACTTC
cdr3_aa: CASSQWRTDEQYF
j_call: TRBJ2-7
clone_size: many
v_call: TRBV14
d_call: -

cdr3_nt: TGTGCCAGCAGTTTTGGGCGGAGCCTGGAGTATTTT
cdr3_aa: CASSFGRSLEYF
j_call: TRBJ2-3
clone_size: few
v_call: TRBV28
d_call: -

cdr3_nt: TGCGCCAGCAGCTATCGGACAGGGGGGGATACTGAAGCTTTCTTT
cdr3_aa: CASSYRTGGDTEAFF
j_call: TRBJ1-1
clone_size: once
v_call: TRBV4-1
d_call: TRBD1

cdr3_nt: TGTGCCAGCAGCTTAGGTGCAGGGCATAATGAGCAGTTCTTC
cdr3_aa: CASSLGAGHNEQFF
j_call: TRBJ2-1
clone_size: -
v_call: TRBV7-9
d_call: -

cdr3_nt: TGCGCCAGCAGCTTCTCAGGGGGCGCGGGCTATGGCTACACCTTC
cdr3_aa: CASSFSGGAGYGYTF
j_call: TRBJ1-2
clone_size: -
v_call: TRBV5-1
d_call: TRBD1

cdr3_nt: TGCAGCGTCCGAAGCGGGGGCGGCTACGAGCAGTACTTC
cdr3_aa: CSVRSGGGYEQYF
j_call: TRBJ2-7
clone_size: few
v_call: TRBV29-1
d_call: TRBD2

cdr3_nt: TGTGCCAGCTCAGAAGACAAGACCCAGTACTTC
cdr3_aa: CASSEDKTQYF
j_call: TRBJ2-5
clone_size: -
v_call: TRBV18
d_call: -

cdr3_nt: TGTGCCAGCAGCTTAGGCCTCTCCACCGGGGAGCTGTTTTTT
cdr3_aa: CASSLGLSTGELFF
j_call: TRBJ2-2
clone_size: many
v_call: TRBV7-3
d_call: -